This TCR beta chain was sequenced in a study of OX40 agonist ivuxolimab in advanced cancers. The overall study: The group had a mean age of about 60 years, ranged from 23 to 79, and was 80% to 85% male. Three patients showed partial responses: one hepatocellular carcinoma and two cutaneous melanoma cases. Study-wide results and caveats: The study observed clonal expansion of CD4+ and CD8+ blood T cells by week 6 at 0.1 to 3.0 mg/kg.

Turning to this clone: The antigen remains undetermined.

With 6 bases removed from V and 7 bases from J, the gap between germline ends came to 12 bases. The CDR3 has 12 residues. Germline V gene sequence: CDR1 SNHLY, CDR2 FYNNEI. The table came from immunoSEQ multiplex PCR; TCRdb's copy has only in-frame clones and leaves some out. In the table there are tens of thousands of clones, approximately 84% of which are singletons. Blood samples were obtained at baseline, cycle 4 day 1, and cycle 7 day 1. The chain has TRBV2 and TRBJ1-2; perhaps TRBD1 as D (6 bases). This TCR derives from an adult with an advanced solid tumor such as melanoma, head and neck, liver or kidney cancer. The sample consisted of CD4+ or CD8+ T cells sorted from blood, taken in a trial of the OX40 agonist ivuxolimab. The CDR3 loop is CASRDNRAGYTF. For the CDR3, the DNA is TGTGCCAGCAGGGATAACAGGGCTGGCTACACCTTC.